This TCR beta chain comes out of a study of cytomegalovirus exposure and HLA in healthy donors. The V segment lost 8 bases and the J segment 2 bases; nucleotides outside the gene matches: 15. Germline lookup yields CDR1 LNHNV and CDR2 YYDKDF (reference sequence). This CDR3 region has 16 residues. The table came from immunoSEQ multiplex PCR; TCRdb's copy has only in-frame clones and leaves some out. The table records 70,000 to 80,000 clones, 94% of them present only once. Material: PBMCs. This sequence originates from a young woman in good health and CMV-seronegative. The gene calls are TRBV15 and TRBJ2-7; the match to TRBD1 covers 7 bases. The CDR3 DNA follows: TGTGCCACCCACCCGGAGAGGGGGCGAGCTCCCTACGAGCAGTACTTC. Its translation: CATHPERGRAPYEQYF.